These 24 T cell receptor beta chains were sequenced from one sample in a study of T cells in Graves' hyperthyroidism and ophthalmopathy. The TCR beta CDR3 regions underwent amplification using RNA transcripts as the source. An initial round of RT-PCR targeting the TCR CDR3 relied on the HTBI primer set. In TCRdb, the multiplex PCR reads were re-called with MiXCR into one record per CDR3 protein. The sample includes hundreds of thousands of distinct CDR3 sequences, 35% to 55% of them seen just once. The sample was peripheral blood or thyroid tissue (not recorded which). Source of these receptors: a woman aged 18-29 years with Graves' hyperthyroidism.

At least ten counts were recorded for this clonotype. The chain has TRBV19 and TRBJ1-6, with unresolved D. Germline V gene data show CDR1 as LNHDA and CDR2 as SQIVND (reference sequence). This CDR3 is built from 16 residues. V lost 3 bases and J 7 bases, leaving 16 bases between the germline ends. CDR3 loop: CASSILGNIANSPLHF. For the CDR3, the DNA is TGTGCCAGTAGTATCTTGGGGAATATTGCCAATTCACCCCTCCACTTT. Combining the CDR3 with reference TRBV19 and TRBJ1-6 gives the whole variable domain DGGITQSPKYLFRKEGQNVTLSCEQNLNHDAMYWYRQDPGQGLRLIYYSQIVNDFQKGDIAEGYSVSREKKESFPLTVTSAQKNPTAFYLCASSILGNIANSPLHFGNGTRLTVT.

The rearrangement uses TRBV12-3 or TRBV12-4 and TRBJ2-5; D perhaps matches TRBD2 (6 bases). Deletions cut 2 bases from V and 5 bases from J, with 12 bases between. The CDR3 totals 14 residues. The CDR3 loop is CASSLMGGKETQYF. For the CDR3, the DNA is TGTGCCAGCAGTTTAATGGGAGGCAAGGAGACCCAGTACTTC.

This clonotype appeared once. The chain links TRBV2 to TRBJ2-5, with TRBD1 matching 9 bases. The CDR3 has 13 amino acids. CDR1 SNHLY and CDR2 FYNNEI come from the germline V gene. J was trimmed by 7 bases and V by 7 bases; bases with no gene match: 7. The CDR3 here is CASIPGQGWTQYF. In DNA, the CDR3 is TGTGCCAGCATTCCGGGACAGGGATGGACCCAGTACTTC.

The chain employs TRBV7-3 and TRBJ2-2; tentatively, D is TRBD1 (6 bases). CDR3 size: 15 residues. CDR1 is SGHTA and CDR2 is FQGTGA in the germline V gene. V was pared by 5 bases and J by 0 bases, with 10 bases between. CDR3 DNA sequence: TGTGCCAGCAGCCCACAGGGAACGAACACCGGGGAGCTGTTTTTT. Its translation is CASSPQGTNTGELFF.

The gene calls are TRBV20-1 and TRBJ2-7; TRBD2 aligns across 10 bases. The germline CDR1 and CDR2 sequences are DFQATT and SNEGSKA (reference sequence). V gave up 5 bases and J gave up 2 bases; unmatched junction bases: 6. CDR3 length: 14 amino acids. The CDR3 nucleotides are TGCAGTGCTTCGATAGCGGGAGGAACCTACGAGCAGTACTTC. Its protein product is CSASIAGGTYEQYF.

The chain is built from TRBV9 and TRBJ2-2, with 9 bases that match TRBD1. This CDR3 is built from 15 residues. V lost 6 bases and J lost 5; bases outside the gene matches: 8. The germline gives CDR1 SGDLS, CDR2 YYNGEE. This CDR3 is CASTVEQGATGELFF. DNA for the CDR3: TGTGCCAGCACGGTGGAACAGGGGGCAACCGGGGAGCTGTTTTTT.

This clonotype has only a few counts. The gene calls are TRBV19 and TRBJ1-2; 7 positions agree with TRBD1. V shed 7 bases and J 4 bases; nucleotides not matched to a gene: 9. The CDR3 has 14 amino acids. CDR1 is LNHDA, CDR2 SQIVND, per germline (reference sequence). CDR3 sequence reads: CASKEGALGYGYTF. The CDR3 DNA sequence: TGTGCCAGTAAAGAGGGGGCGCTTGGCTATGGCTACACCTTC.

In regard to this clonotype: Since a much larger clone is just one base distant, this may be a read error. The chain has TRBV14 and TRBJ1-5, with D uncertain. The CDR3 totals 13 residues. Looked up from germline, CDR1 is SGHDN and CDR2 is FVKESK. The CDR3 here is CASNQGRNQPQHF. The CDR3 DNA sequence: TGTGCCAGCAACCAAGGCCGCAATCAGCCCCAGCATTTT.

This clonotype was found many times. The chain couples TRBV10-3 to TRBJ1-2; D ambiguous. Germline CDR1 reads ENHRY; CDR2 reads SYGVKD. Trimming left V 3 bases short and J 6 bases short, with 11 bases between. The CDR3 spans 13 residues. CDR3 protein: CAISDWGDDGYTF. In nucleotides, the CDR3 is TGTGCCATCAGTGATTGGGGTGATGATGGCTACACCTTC.

Many counts were recorded for this clonotype. CDR3 coding DNA: TGCAGCGTTGCGGGCGGGGTGTCGGAAAAACTGTTTTTT. This gives the protein CSVAGGVSEKLFF. The chain is built from TRBV29-1 and TRBJ1-4, with unresolved D. The CDR3 has 13 amino acids. Germline V lookup: CDR1 SQVTM, CDR2 ANQGSEA. V shed 4 bases and J shed 8 bases, with 14 bases lying between them.

V gene TRBV24-1 combines with J gene TRBJ2-6; D unresolved. In germline, CDR1 is KGHDR, CDR2 SFDVKD. The CDR3 is 14 amino acids. V gave up 3 bases and J gave up 4 bases, with 6 bases separating them. Here the CDR3 DNA reads TGTGCCACCAGTGATGGCCAGGGGGCCAACGTCCTGACTTTC. Translation: CATSDGQGANVLTF.

This clonotype was seen just once. An end of the junction differs from the germline gene, which may be a read error. J is TRBJ1-1 and V is TRBV10-3, with D uncertain. The V gene's germline CDR1 is ENHRY and CDR2 SYGVKD. The CDR3 runs 13 residues. CDR3 sequence (DNA): TGTGCCAGCAGTTATGCCCGGGGCACTGAAGCTTTCTTT. The encoded protein is CASSYARGTEAFF.

The chain employs TRBV11-2 and TRBJ1-6, with no clear D. This CDR3 is built from 14 residues. Trimming took 8 bases from V and 9 from J, leaving 17 bases between them. The germline CDR1 and CDR2 sequences are SGHAT and FQNNGV. DNA of the CDR3: TGTGCCAGCGGTTCTGGAGCCGGGCCTTCACCCCTCCACTTT. It is translated as CASGSGAGPSPLHF. Supplemented by reference TRBV11-2 and TRBJ1-6, the full variable domain reads EAGVAQSPRYKIIEKRQSVAFWCNPISGHATLYWYQQILGQGPKLLIQFQNNGVVDDSQLPKDRFSAERLKGVDSTLKIQPAKLEDSAVYLCASGSGAGPSPLHFGNGTRLTVT.

The chain carries TRBV25-1 and TRBJ1-2; 9 nucleotides agree with TRBD1. CDR1 is MGHDK and CDR2 is SYGVNS in the germline V gene. This CDR3 comprises 13 residues. V gave up 8 bases and J gave up 5 bases; unmatched junction bases: 6. The DNA of the CDR3 is TGTGCCAGCGGACAGGGGAGGATTTATGGCTACACCTTC. As protein: CASGQGRIYGYTF.

As regards this clonotype: Its ends do not fully match the called genes, so a read error is possible. This rearrangement joins TRBV2 to TRBJ2-7; no reliable D call. CDR1 is SNHLY and CDR2 is FYNNEI in the germline V gene. The CDR3 consists of 11 residues. The DNA for the CDR3 is TGTGCCAGCAGGGAAGATTACGAGCAGTACTTC. Translating gives CASREDYEQYF. Full variable domain (missing parts from reference TRBV2 and TRBJ2-7): EPEVTQTPSHQVTQMGQEVILRCVPISNHLYFYWYRQILGQKVEFLVSFYNNEISEKSEIFDDQFSVERPDGSNFTLKIRSTKLEDSAMYFCASREDYEQYFGPGTRLTVT.

The V and J genes are TRBV29-1 and TRBJ1-5, with a possible D match to TRBD1 (5 bases). Per germline, CDR1 SQVTM and CDR2 ANQGSEA. The V gene lost 8 bases and the J gene lost 2 bases, with 16 bases spanning the gap. CDR3 length: 14 amino acids. The CDR3 sequence is CSRTLGLGNQPQHF. CDR3 coding DNA: TGCAGCAGGACACTTGGGCTGGGCAATCAGCCCCAGCATTTT. Supplemented by reference TRBV29-1 and TRBJ1-5, the full variable domain reads SAVISQKPSRDICQRGTSLTIQCQVDSQVTMMFWYRQQPGQSLTLIATANQGSEATYESGFVIDKFPISRPNLTFSTLTVSNMSPEDSSIYLCSRTLGLGNQPQHFGDGTRLSIL.

The CDR3 loop is CASSEGTGNYEQYF. The CDR3 nucleotides are TGTGCCAGCAGTGAAGGGACAGGAAACTACGAGCAGTACTTC. This chain uses TRBV2 with TRBJ2-7; the match to TRBD1 covers 7 bases. Per the germline V gene, CDR1 is SNHLY and CDR2 is FYNNEI. V trimming: 1 base; J trimming: 3 bases; junction bases outside the gene matches: 3. The CDR3 length is 14 residues.

The chain carries TRBV7-9 and TRBJ2-7; 12 nucleotides match TRBD2. V lost 5 bases, J lost 4 bases, and 15 bases stayed unmatched. CDR3 length equals 18 residues. CDR1 and CDR2 (germline): SEHNR, FQNEAQ (reference sequence). The CDR3 spells CASSQGLTSGSWGYEQYF. CDR3 sequence (DNA): TGTGCCAGCAGCCAAGGGTTGACTAGCGGGAGCTGGGGGTACGAGCAGTACTTC.

This clonotype showed up just a few times. The gene calls are TRBV10-3 and TRBJ1-1, with D maybe TRBD1 (5 bases). The V and J ends lost 0 bases and 11 bases respectively, with 13 bases between them. Germline V gene lookup returns CDR1 ENHRY and CDR2 SYGVKD. The CDR3 spans 13 residues. The CDR3 DNA sequence: TGTGCCATCAGTGAGTCCGGGGGTAGCTGGGCTTTCTTT. Its translation: CAISESGGSWAFF.

A note on this clonotype: A much larger clone differs by one base, so this may be a read error. CDR3 in DNA: TGCAGCGTGATAGCGGGGAGCGACGAGCAGTTCTTC. It yields the protein CSVIAGSDEQFF. The chain is built from TRBV29-1 and TRBJ2-7, with 8 bases identical to TRBD2. The DNA end favors TRBJ2-1, so the J call may be wrong. CDR1 and CDR2 from the germline V gene are SQVTM and ANQGSEA. CDR3 length: 12 amino acids.

A few counts support this clonotype. The chain is built from TRBV12-3 or TRBV12-4 and TRBJ2-7; D unclear. CDR3 length equals 13 residues. Trimming removed 3 bases at V and 3 bases at J, with 9 bases between. CDR3 region: CASSLPGYYEQYF. CDR3 nucleotides: TGTGCCAGCAGTTTGCCCGGATACTACGAGCAGTACTTC.

This clonotype has a count of ten or more. The chain has TRBV7-2 and TRBJ2-7, with 12 bases fitting TRBD2. V was clipped by 4 bases and J by 5 bases; unmatched bases: 6. This CDR3 has 15 residues. Germline CDR1 and CDR2: SGHTA and FQGNSA. CDR3 region: CASSSSSGRAHEQYF. The CDR3 nucleotides are TGTGCCAGCAGCTCTTCTAGCGGGAGGGCCCACGAGCAGTACTTC.

V and J are TRBV4-2 and TRBJ2-5; D may be TRBD1 (6 bases). This CDR3 has 16 amino acids. Germline CDR1 LGHNA, CDR2 YNFKEQ. V was clipped by 3 bases and J by 4 bases, with 18 bases between them. The CDR3 nucleotides are TGTGCCAGCAGCCATGGGGGCAGAGCGGTGGGAGAGACCCAGTACTTC. This sequence encodes CASSHGGRAVGETQYF.

This clonotype has more than one count but fewer than ten. The chain recombines TRBV14 with TRBJ2-6; D may match TRBD1 or TRBD2 (5 bases each). This CDR3 has 15 residues. V shed 4 bases and J shed 4 bases, with 11 bases lying between them. Per the germline V gene, CDR1 is SGHDN and CDR2 is FVKESK. CDR3: CASSRGRSGANVLTF. CDR3 coding DNA: TGTGCCAGCAGCCGGGGACGCTCGGGGGCCAACGTCCTGACTTTC.